The next 11 T cell receptor beta chains were all read from a single sample in a study of CD8 T cells in Susac syndrome. With random hexamers, reverse transcription was performed on roughly 0.5 to 1 ug of RNA. Each CDR3 protein is one row after TCRdb ran MiXCR on the immunoSEQ multiplex PCR reads. Here the sample spans 140,000 to 150,000 distinct CDR3 sequences, roughly 94% being singletons. The source material was CD4+ T cells from PBMCs. These receptors came from a human donor in good health.

The chain has TRBV3-1 and TRBJ2-7; 8 bases fit TRBD1. This CDR3 spans 13 amino acids. The germline gives CDR1 LGHDT, CDR2 YNNKEL (reference sequence). V trimming: 1 base; J trimming: 5 bases; junction bases outside the gene matches: 1. The CDR3 here is CASSQADRDEQYF. The CDR3, as DNA: TGTGCCAGCAGCCAAGCGGACAGGGACGAGCAGTACTTC.

This chain uses TRBV12-3 or TRBV12-4 with TRBJ2-4; no clear D gene. The CDR3 length is 18 residues. Trimming took off 1 base at V and 5 bases at J, with 21 bases between the two ends. CDR3 in DNA: TGTGCCAGCAGTTTAGAGCCTTTAGGGTTCATTGGGGAAAACATTCAGTACTTC. Protein sequence: CASSLEPLGFIGENIQYF.

This sequence joins TRBV5-6 and TRBJ2-1; 12 positions agree with TRBD2. The germline gives CDR1 SGHDT, CDR2 YYEEEE. The junction had 4 bases not matched to a gene; V was cut back by 6 bases and J by 0 bases. The CDR3 contains 16 residues. The CDR3 is CASTGLAGSSYNEQFF. Written as DNA, the CDR3 is TGTGCCAGCACGGGACTAGCGGGCAGCTCCTACAATGAGCAGTTCTTC. The full variable domain, with the rest looked up from reference TRBV5-6 and TRBJ2-1, is DAGVTQSPTHLIKTRGQQVTLRCSPKSGHDTVSWYQQALGQGPQFIFQYYEEEERQRGNFPDRFSGHQFPNYSSELNVNALLLGDSALYLCASTGLAGSSYNEQFFGPGTRLTVL.

The chain links TRBV4-1 to TRBJ2-7; D possibly corresponds to TRBD2 (5 bases). Deletions cut 2 bases from V and 6 bases from J, with 17 bases between. Germline-derived CDR1 and CDR2 are MGHRA and YSYEKL. The CDR3 is 15 amino acids. CDR3 region: CASSQPASLEGEQYF. In nucleotides, the CDR3 is TGCGCCAGCAGCCAACCTGCCTCCTTAGAGGGCGAGCAGTACTTC.

The chain combines TRBV27 with TRBJ1-5; D not certain. The CDR3 is 16 residues long. The V end lost 2 bases, the J end lost 3 bases, and 14 bases lay between the germline ends. Germline V gene sequence: CDR1 MNHEY, CDR2 SMNVEV (reference sequence). The CDR3 coding sequence is TGTGCCAGCAGTTTAAGAGGTTACCTTAACAATCAGCCCCAGCATTTT. It translates to CASSLRGYLNNQPQHF.

The rearrangement links TRBV3-1 to TRBJ2-3; D gene ambiguous. Trimming stripped 1 base from V and 0 bases from J, with 5 bases between. Looked up from germline, CDR1 is LGHDT and CDR2 is YNNKEL (reference sequence). The CDR3 runs 14 residues. This CDR3 is CASSQVMSTDTQYF. CDR3 nucleotide sequence: TGTGCCAGCAGCCAAGTTATGAGCACAGATACGCAGTATTTT.

This clonotype was recorded once. This rearrangement joins TRBV9 to TRBJ1-1; the D is unclear. The V and J ends lost 0 bases and 1 base respectively, with 7 bases between them. CDR3 size: 14 residues. From germline, CDR1 is SGDLS and CDR2 YYNGEE. DNA for the CDR3: TGTGCCAGCAGCGTAGTAACATCGAACACTGAAGCTTTCTTT. This codes for CASSVVTSNTEAFF.

The chain couples TRBV6-2 or TRBV6-3 to TRBJ2-7; 9 nucleotides match TRBD1. Trimming took 4 bases from V and 3 from J; bases not matched to a gene: 4. The germline CDR1 and CDR2 sequences are MNHEY and SVGEGT. The CDR3 extends over 14 amino acids. The CDR3 here is CASSSMTGGYEQYF. The DNA of the CDR3 is TGTGCCAGCAGTTCAATGACAGGGGGCTACGAGCAGTACTTC.

The J gene is TRBJ1-1, the V gene TRBV2; D gene ambiguous. Germline loops: CDR1 SNHLY, CDR2 FYNNEI. The CDR3 covers 16 residues. Trimming pared 4 bases from V and 0 bases from J, leaving 15 bases between. The CDR3 spells CASSAGPSHMNTEAFF. The CDR3 DNA sequence: TGTGCCAGCAGTGCCGGACCCAGTCATATGAACACTGAAGCTTTCTTT.

The V call is TRBV7-9, the J call TRBJ2-3; no definite D call. V lost 6 bases and J lost 8, with 12 bases in between. Germline V gene lookup returns CDR1 SEHNR and CDR2 FQNEAQ (reference sequence). The CDR3 consists of 12 residues. CDR3 nucleotides: TGTGCCAGCAGAACCGACACGGGTACGCAGTATTTT. As protein: CASRTDTGTQYF. The full variable domain, completed using reference TRBV7-9 and TRBJ2-3, is DTGVSQNPRHKITKRGQNVTFRCDPISEHNRLYWYRQTLGQGPEFLTYFQNEAQLEKSRLLSDRFSAERPKGSFSTLEIQRTEQGDSAMYLCASRTDTGTQYFGPGTRLTVL.

The rearrangement uses TRBV18 and TRBJ1-1, with D unclear. Germline values: CDR1 KGHSH, CDR2 LQKENI. The CDR3 length is 13 residues. Trimming shortened V by 1 base and J by 6 bases, and 9 bases separated the two germline ends. The CDR3 DNA sequence: TGTGCCAGCTCACCACGAGGGAGCGCTGAAGCTTTCTTT. This encodes CASSPRGSAEAFF.